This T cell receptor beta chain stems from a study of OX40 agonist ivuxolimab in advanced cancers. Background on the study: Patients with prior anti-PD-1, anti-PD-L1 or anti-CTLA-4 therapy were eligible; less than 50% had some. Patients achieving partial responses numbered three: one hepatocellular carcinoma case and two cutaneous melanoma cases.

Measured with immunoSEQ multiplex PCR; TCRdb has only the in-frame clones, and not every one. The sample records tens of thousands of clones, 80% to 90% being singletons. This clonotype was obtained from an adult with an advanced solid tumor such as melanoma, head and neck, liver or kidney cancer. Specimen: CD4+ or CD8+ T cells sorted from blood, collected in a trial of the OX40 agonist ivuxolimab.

The CDR3 spells CASSIIEGNTEAFF. CDR3 DNA sequence: TGTGCCAGTAGTATTATCGAGGGGAACACTGAAGCTTTCTTT. The chain has TRBV19 and TRBJ1-1; D gene unclear. Germline assignment: CDR1 LNHDA and CDR2 SQIVND (reference sequence). The CDR3 runs 14 residues. Trimming removed 3 bases from V and 1 base from J, with 9 bases in between.